What follows are 23 T cell receptor beta chains derived from one specimen sequenced in a study of cytomegalovirus exposure and HLA in healthy donors. Generated by immunoSEQ multiplex PCR, the TCRdb table keeps only in-frame clones and is missing some. The sample contains 190,000 or so clones, more than 65% of which appear only once. Sequenced sample: PBMCs. All receptors derive from a woman aged 18-29 years in good health and CMV-seropositive.

The chain joins TRBV6-6 to TRBJ2-3; possible D gene TRBD2, 6 bases. V was pared by 6 bases and J by 4 bases, with 11 bases between. The germline V gene has CDR1 MNHNY and CDR2 SVGAGI (reference sequence). The CDR3 consists of 13 residues. The CDR3 DNA reads as TGTGCCAGCAGCAGACTAGAGTCAGATACGCAGTATTTT. This codes for CASSRLESDTQYF.

The genes are TRBV9 and TRBJ1-1; D uncertain. With 2 bases removed from V and 0 bases from J, the gap between germline ends came to 8 bases. The CDR3 consists of 14 residues. Germline CDR1 and CDR2: SGDLS and YYNGEE. In nucleotides, the CDR3 is TGTGCCAGCAGCGTCACTGACTTGAACACTGAAGCTTTCTTT. Translation: CASSVTDLNTEAFF. Full variable domain (missing parts from reference TRBV9 and TRBJ1-1): DSGVTQTPKHLITATGQRVTLRCSPRSGDLSVYWYQQSLDQGLQFLIQYYNGEERAKGNILERFSAQQFPDLHSELNLSSLELGDSALYFCASSVTDLNTEAFFGQGTRLTVV.

CDR3 in amino acids: CASRKLGQNYGYTF. As DNA, the CDR3 is TGTGCCAGCAGAAAGTTGGGACAAAACTATGGCTACACCTTC. The chain carries TRBV6-5 and TRBJ1-2, with a weak D call TRBD1 (6 bases). In germline, CDR1 is MNHEY, CDR2 SVGAGI. Deletions cut 6 bases from V and 2 bases from J, with 13 bases between. This CDR3 is 14 amino acids long.

The chain carries TRBV6-5 and TRBJ1-2; no firm D call. Between the trimmed V and J ends, which lost 3 bases and 4 bases, there was a span of 15 bases. This CDR3 is 15 amino acids long. CDR1 and CDR2 (germline): MNHEY, SVGAGI. The DNA for the CDR3 is TGTGCCAGCAGTTATAAGGAGAGGGCCATCTATGGCTACACCTTC. Translated, it gives CASSYKERAIYGYTF.

A single count supports this clone. This chain uses TRBV5-4 with TRBJ2-1, with a tentative D call TRBD2 (5 bases). Germline lookup yields CDR1 SGHNT and CDR2 YYREEE (reference sequence). The ends were cut back, 3 bases at V and 0 bases at J, with 13 bases in the middle. This CDR3 is 16 amino acids long. In DNA form, the CDR3 reads TGTGCCAGCAGCTCCTTAGCGTATAGCTCCTACAATGAGCAGTTCTTC. This gives the protein CASSSLAYSSYNEQFF.

V usage is TRBV7-2 and J usage is TRBJ2-7; 7 nucleotides match TRBD2. The CDR3 consists of 14 residues. V dropped 1 base and J dropped 2; count of bases not matched to a gene: 2. Germline loops: CDR1 SGHTA, CDR2 FQGNSA. CDR3 sequence reads: CASSLERGTYEQYF. CDR3 nucleotides: TGTGCCAGCAGCTTAGAGCGGGGTACCTACGAGCAGTACTTC.

The CDR3 DNA sequence: TGTGCCAGCAGCCCTCGGGGGGCAGAGGAGACCCAGTACTTC. Protein: CASSPRGAEETQYF. The chain joins TRBV7-2 to TRBJ2-5; D might be TRBD2 (7 bases). The CDR3 contains 14 residues. Trimming removed 5 bases from V and 5 bases from J, with 15 bases in between. Germline-derived CDR1 and CDR2 are SGHTA and FQGNSA.

V and J are TRBV2 and TRBJ1-6; 9 bases match TRBD1. Germline values: CDR1 SNHLY, CDR2 FYNNEI. Germline trimming cut 8 bases from V and 12 bases from J; bases unmatched to any gene: 8. The CDR3 has 13 residues. CDR3: CASGLGQGLPLHF. For the CDR3, the DNA is TGTGCCAGCGGTTTGGGACAGGGCTTACCCCTCCACTTT.

The chain couples TRBV19 to TRBJ1-1, with TRBD1 as a possible D gene (5 bases). Germline CDR1 is LNHDA and CDR2 is SQIVND (reference sequence). Trimming pared 4 bases from V and 6 bases from J, leaving 15 bases between. This CDR3 contains 14 residues. CDR3 loop: CASSTQEGLAEAFF. DNA of the CDR3: TGTGCCAGTAGTACCCAGGAGGGACTCGCTGAAGCTTTCTTT.

The chain joins TRBV4-2 to TRBJ2-5, with TRBD2 identical over 7 bases. The V gene's germline CDR1 is LGHNA and CDR2 YNFKEQ. Trimming removed 0 bases from V and 5 bases from J; junction bases left unmatched: 6. The CDR3 extends over 15 amino acids. CDR3 region: CASSQDAGVLETQYF. CDR3 nucleotides: TGTGCCAGCAGCCAAGATGCGGGGGTGCTGGAGACCCAGTACTTC.

The gene calls are TRBV2 and TRBJ2-2; weak D call: TRBD1 (5 bases). The CDR3 runs 17 residues. Trimming removed 2 bases at V and 2 bases at J, with 15 bases between. Germline V gene data show CDR1 as SNHLY and CDR2 as FYNNEI. Here the CDR3 DNA reads TGTGCCAGCAGTGAAAATTTACGGACAACTAACACCGGGGAGCTGTTTTTT. It encodes CASSENLRTTNTGELFF.

This clone was counted between two and nine times. The chain links TRBV6-6 to TRBJ1-6; the D is unclear. CDR1 is MNHNY, CDR2 SVGAGI, per germline (reference sequence). The CDR3 extends over 14 amino acids. V gave up 5 bases and J gave up 6 bases, with 11 bases separating them. This CDR3 is CASSTISSNSPLHF. The CDR3 coding sequence is TGTGCCAGCAGTACTATCAGTTCTAATTCACCCCTCCACTTT.

This clone was observed once. The chain has TRBV7-3 and TRBJ2-7, with D possibly matching TRBD1 (7 bases). Germline CDR1 and CDR2: SGHTA and FQGTGA. Trimming left V 2 bases short and J 6 bases short, with 8 bases between. The CDR3 has 12 amino acids. Here the CDR3 reads CASSLQGGEQYF. The DNA for the CDR3 is TGTGCCAGCAGCTTACAGGGGGGCGAGCAGTACTTC.

This chain uses TRBV4-2 with TRBJ1-6, with TRBD1 identical over 10 bases. This CDR3 is built from 19 residues. The V segment lost 0 bases and the J segment 2 bases; nucleotides outside the gene matches: 7. The germline V gene has CDR1 LGHNA and CDR2 YNFKEQ. CDR3 DNA: TGTGCCAGCAGCCAAGAAGGATGGACAGGGGGGACCTATAATTCACCCCTCCACTTT. As protein: CASSQEGWTGGTYNSPLHF.

The chain uses TRBV7-2 and TRBJ2-3; tentative D call: TRBD1 (6 bases). The CDR3 contains 14 residues. V gave up 8 bases and J gave up 3 bases, with 15 bases separating them. Germline V gene data show CDR1 as SGHTA and CDR2 as FQGNSA. CDR3: CASRRGETTDTQYF. Here the CDR3 DNA reads TGTGCCAGCCGCAGGGGAGAAACTACAGATACGCAGTATTTT.

This clone has only one observation. The rearrangement links TRBV6-1 to TRBJ2-1, with 9 bases fitting TRBD2. The CDR3 consists of 14 residues. Trimming cost V 10 bases and J 6 bases; bases outside gene matches: 10. Germline V gives CDR1 MNHNS, CDR2 SASEGT. CDR3 in DNA: TGTGCCACGGAGATTAGCGGGGGAATCAATGAGCAGTTCTTC. This translates into CATEISGGINEQFF.

This clone occurred once. The chain couples TRBV15 to TRBJ1-1; TRBD1 agrees at 7 bases. The CDR3 runs 14 residues. The V gene's germline CDR1 is LNHNV and CDR2 YYDKDF (reference sequence). The trim removed 4 bases at V and 5 bases at J, leaving 7 bases unmatched. The CDR3 DNA reads as TGTGCCACCAGCACCCCGACAGGGTGGACTGAAGCTTTCTTT. It is translated as CATSTPTGWTEAFF.

The chain links TRBV7-9 to TRBJ2-3; D gene unclear. The germline V gene encodes CDR1 SEHNR and CDR2 FQNEAQ (reference sequence). V was clipped by 2 bases and J by 2 bases, with 8 bases between them. The CDR3 length is 14 residues. The CDR3 here is CASSLSVTTDTQYF. The CDR3 bases are TGTGCCAGCAGCTTATCGGTAACCACAGATACGCAGTATTTT.

This chain uses TRBV6-1 with TRBJ1-1; TRBD1 aligns across 10 bases. The CDR3 is 13 residues long. J was trimmed by 1 base and V by 8 bases; bases with no gene match: 1. Germline loops: CDR1 MNHNS, CDR2 SASEGT. CDR3 sequence reads: CASRDRGNTEAFF. CDR3 DNA: TGTGCCAGCCGGGACAGGGGGAACACTGAAGCTTTCTTT.

The rearrangement links TRBV7-7 to TRBJ2-1; D is undetermined. Germline V lookup: CDR1 SSHAT, CDR2 FNYEAQ (reference sequence). The V end lost 4 bases, the J end lost 6 bases, and 7 bases lay between the germline ends. CDR3 length: 12 residues. CDR3 sequence: CASSSTFNEQFF. The CDR3 DNA reads TGTGCCAGCAGCTCGACATTCAATGAGCAGTTCTTC.

The chain has TRBV27 and TRBJ2-7; 7 bases line up with TRBD1. Germline assignment: CDR1 MNHEY and CDR2 SMNVEV (reference sequence). The V segment lost 6 bases and the J segment 3 bases; nucleotides outside the gene matches: 5. This CDR3 contains 13 residues. The CDR3 protein is CASSTGQIYEQYF. CDR3 in DNA: TGTGCCAGCAGCACGGGACAGATCTACGAGCAGTACTTC.

The gene calls are TRBV2 and TRBJ2-3; 9 nucleotides line up with TRBD2. The trim removed 9 bases at V and 4 bases at J, leaving 8 bases unmatched. The germline gives CDR1 SNHLY, CDR2 FYNNEI. The length of the CDR3 is 14 residues. In nucleotides, the CDR3 is TGTGCCAGTCGCCCGGGACTAGCAGCAGATACGCAGTATTTT. It codes for CASRPGLAADTQYF.

The chain has TRBV27 and TRBJ1-5, with no clear D. Trimming left V 4 bases short and J 7 bases short, with 8 bases between. Germline-derived CDR1 and CDR2 are MNHEY and SMNVEV (reference sequence). The CDR3 loop spans 12 amino acids. The chain's CDR3 is CASSSEGQPQHF. CDR3 bases: TGTGCCAGCAGTTCAGAGGGCCAGCCCCAGCATTTT.